A selection of T cell receptor beta chains follows, all from one sample in a study of cytomegalovirus exposure and HLA in healthy donors. Only in-frame clones appear in the TCRdb table, and some are missing; sequencing was by immunoSEQ multiplex PCR. The sample includes 35,000 to 45,000 clones, around 56% of them seen just once. The sample taken for sequencing was PBMCs. The receptor source for this set is a man in his 60s in good health and CMV-seronegative. Each CDR3 is given with its conserved first and last residue. The order of the fields is J gene, D gene, clone size, V gene, CDR3 DNA, CDR3 protein. D genes are given only for firm matches. Clone size is stated in some rows and not others, as once, few, many or a class when expanded.

J: TRBJ2-3
D: TRBD2
size: few
V: TRBV4-2
DNA: TGTGCCAGCAGCCAACCCGGACTAGCGGGAGAGCTGGATACGCAGTATTTT
CDR3: CASSQPGLAGELDTQYF

J: TRBJ1-3
D: .
size: .
V: TRBV9
DNA: TGTGCCAGCGCCAGAACTGGAAACACCATATATTTT
CDR3: CASARTGNTIYF

J: TRBJ1-1
D: .
size: .
V: TRBV7-2
DNA: TGTGCCAGCAGCCTCCTTCGCTCGGCTGAAGCTTTCTTT
CDR3: CASSLLRSAEAFF

J: TRBJ1-2
D: .
size: .
V: TRBV30
DNA: TGTGCCTGGAGCCCAACAAACCAGGGTCCCGGCTACACCTTC
CDR3: CAWSPTNQGPGYTF

J: TRBJ1-1
D: .
size: .
V: TRBV18
DNA: TGTGCCAGCTCACGTGAAACGCAGATGAACACTGAAGCTTTCTTT
CDR3: CASSRETQMNTEAFF

J: TRBJ2-1
D: .
size: .
V: TRBV4-3
DNA: TGCGCCAGCAGCCATTCGCCGGGAATCTCCTACAATGAGCAGTTCTTC
CDR3: CASSHSPGISYNEQFF

J: TRBJ1-1
D: TRBD1
size: .
V: TRBV7-3
DNA: TGTGCCAGCAGCAACAGGGGGACTGAAGCTTTCTTT
CDR3: CASSNRGTEAFF

J: TRBJ2-7
D: .
size: few
V: TRBV20-1
DNA: TGCAGTGCTAGCAGGGAAGAGCAGTACTTC
CDR3: CSASREEQYF

J: TRBJ1-5
D: .
size: .
V: TRBV15
DNA: TGTGCCACCAGCATTCGGGACACAGGCTATAGCAATCAGCCCCAGCATTTT
CDR3: CATSIRDTGYSNQPQHF

J: TRBJ1-2
D: TRBD1
size: .
V: TRBV7-8
DNA: TGTGCCAGCAGTCGCCTGGGACAGTCTACAATCTATGGCTACACCTTC
CDR3: CASSRLGQSTIYGYTF

J: TRBJ1-5
D: TRBD1
size: .
V: TRBV18
DNA: TGTGCCAGCTCACCACAGGGGGCGAGCAATCAGCCCCAGCATTTT
CDR3: CASSPQGASNQPQHF

J: TRBJ1-5
D: .
size: .
V: TRBV10-3
DNA: TGTGCCATCAGTGAGGACAGAGCTCAGCCCCAGCATTTT
CDR3: CAISEDRAQPQHF

J: TRBJ1-4
D: .
size: .
V: TRBV7-9
DNA: TGTGCCAGCAGCCAGCCCTGGGGCTCTAATGAAAAACTGTTTTTT
CDR3: CASSQPWGSNEKLFF

J: TRBJ2-5
D: TRBD1
size: .
V: TRBV6-1
DNA: TGTGCCAGCAGCGCCGGGACAGGGGCCGAGACCCAGTACTTC
CDR3: CASSAGTGAETQYF